This T cell receptor beta chain derives from a study of shared clonotypes between healthy human individuals. In the naive CD8 group, cells lacked CD45RO and were positively selected for CCR7, so terminally differentiated effector memory CD45RA+ cells were left out. Sequenced by immunoSEQ multiplex PCR; TCRdb stores in-frame clones only, minus some. Here the sample spans around 2.1 million clones, about 92% being singletons. Input material: naive CD8+ T cells from PBMCs. The source is a man between 18 and 35 years old in good health. Some clones in this sample may be carry-over from other donors' samples.

This chain's CDR3 is CASSLDRGRARSNQPQHF. In nucleotides, the CDR3 is TGCGCCAGCAGCTTGGACAGGGGCCGGGCTCGTAGCAATCAGCCCCAGCATTTT. The chain employs TRBV5-1 and TRBJ1-5, with TRBD1 identical over 7 bases. V shed 0 bases, J shed 0 bases, and the junction held 9 bases outside the gene matches. CDR1 is SGHRS and CDR2 is YFSETQ in the germline V gene. This CDR3 is built from 18 residues. Looking up the rest from reference TRBV5-1 and TRBJ1-5 gives the full variable domain: KAGVTQTPRYLIKTRGQQVTLSCSPISGHRSVSWYQQTPGQGLQFLFEYFSETQRNKGNFPGRFSGRQFSNSRSEMNVSTLELGDSALYLCASSLDRGRARSNQPQHFGDGTRLSIL.